This T cell receptor beta chain originates from a study of cytomegalovirus exposure and HLA in healthy donors. Study-wide points: Accounts indicate the classifier identified cytomegalovirus status with strong specificity and sensitivity. While the bulk of TCR sequences proved rare, some public TCRs turned up in many donors. Subsequent analysis revealed that first-cohort TCR clusters tended to co-occur in the roughly 120 validation repertoires.

A note on this clone: The antigen remains unidentified.

Trimming took 4 bases from V and 2 from J; bases not matched to a gene: 6. Germline V CDR1 and CDR2: SGHVS, FQNEAQ. The CDR3 totals 15 residues. Produced via immunoSEQ multiplex PCR; TCRdb's table is partial and in-frame only. The repertoire includes some 50,000 clones, over 85% of them detected once, and around 5.8% sits in the top ten. The sequence was collected from a woman between 18 and 29 years old in good health and CMV-seronegative. Sequencing used PBMCs. This chain joins TRBV7-8 and TRBJ2-3; 7 bases fit TRBD2. CDR3 in amino acids: CASSSRLAATDTQYF. The CDR3 nucleotides read TGTGCCAGCAGCTCCCGACTAGCCGCCACAGATACGCAGTATTTT.